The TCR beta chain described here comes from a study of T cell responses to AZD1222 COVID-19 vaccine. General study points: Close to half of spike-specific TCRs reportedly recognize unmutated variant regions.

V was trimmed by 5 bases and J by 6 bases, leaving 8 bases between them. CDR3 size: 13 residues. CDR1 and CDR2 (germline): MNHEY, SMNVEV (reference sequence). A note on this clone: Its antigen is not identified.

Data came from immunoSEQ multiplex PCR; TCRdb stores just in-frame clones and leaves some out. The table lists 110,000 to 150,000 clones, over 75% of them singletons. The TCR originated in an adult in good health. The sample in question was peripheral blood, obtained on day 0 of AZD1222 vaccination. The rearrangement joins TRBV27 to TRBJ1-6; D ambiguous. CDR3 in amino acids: CASSVHSNSPLHF. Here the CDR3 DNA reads TGTGCCAGCAGTGTCCACAGTAATTCACCCCTCCACTTT.